This T cell receptor (beta chain) was profiled in a study of T cell responses to AZD1222 COVID-19 vaccine. General observations from the study: Donors in the cohort were predominantly white British and more often female, and clonal diversity was possibly underestimated. The peak T cell response came first, and repertoires were sampled only after it.

Concerning this clone itself: Its antigen is unknown.

Measured with immunoSEQ multiplex PCR; TCRdb has only the in-frame clones, and not every one. The repertoire has about 79,000 clones, 89% of them found once; the top ten carry about 28%. Trimming left V 3 bases short and J 2 bases short, with 11 bases between. The CDR3 covers 15 residues. CDR1 is SGHDN and CDR2 is FVKESK in the germline V gene. This sequence joins TRBV14 and TRBJ2-1, with D possibly called TRBD1 or TRBD2 (7 bases each). The source is an adult who received the AZD1222 COVID-19 vaccine. The sequencing used peripheral blood, collected 28 days after the second AZD1222 dose. CDR3 bases: TGTGCCAGCAGCCAGGGAGGGGGCGCCTACAATGAGCAGTTCTTC. Translating it yields CASSQGGGAYNEQFF.